Shown below are 2 T cell receptor beta chains from a single sample sequenced in a study of blood T cell repertoires in COVID-19. Assay used: immunoSEQ multiplex PCR; TCRdb lists only in-frame clones, some missing. The sample lists more than 150,000 clones, about 80% occurring once. The specimen was peripheral blood. The source is a human donor in a cohort sampled during active COVID-19.

With regard to this clone: The same CDR3 arises from other DNA sequences in this sample as well. The V call is TRBV9, the J call TRBJ1-6, with D possibly TRBD1 on 5 matching bases. The germline gives CDR1 SGDLS, CDR2 YYNGEE. The CDR3 length is 13 residues. Trimming stripped 1 base from V and 8 bases from J, with 7 bases between. This CDR3 is CASSVLGDSPLHF. The CDR3 DNA reads as TGTGCCAGCAGCGTACTAGGGGATTCACCCCTCCACTTT.

This clone was observed a single time. The gene calls are TRBV5-1 and TRBJ1-1, with 10 bases that match TRBD1. V trimming: 5 bases; J trimming: 7 bases; junction bases outside the gene matches: 11. Germline V gene sequence: CDR1 SGHRS, CDR2 YFSETQ. This CDR3 comprises 15 residues. The CDR3 DNA reads as TGCGCCAGCAGTAACTCCGACAGGGGGCTTGTTGAAGCTTTCTTT. Protein: CASSNSDRGLVEAFF.